The 15 T cell receptor beta chains listed next were all sequenced from one sample in a study of OX40 agonist ivuxolimab in advanced cancers. Profiled with immunoSEQ multiplex PCR; TCRdb holds only in-frame clones, not every one. The sample has tens of thousands of clones; approximately 92% are singletons. This sample comprised CD4+ or CD8+ T cells sorted from blood, obtained in a trial of the OX40 agonist ivuxolimab. These receptors originate from an adult with an advanced solid tumor such as melanoma, head and neck, liver or kidney cancer.

CDR3 coding DNA: TGTGCCAGCAGCTTGGACAGCTTCGGCTCTAATGAAAAACTGTTTTTT. It encodes CASSLDSFGSNEKLFF. The chain recombines TRBV5-4 with TRBJ1-4; D gene ambiguous. V was cut by 0 bases and J by 3 bases, with 12 bases left in between. The CDR3 has 16 amino acids. The germline gives CDR1 SGHNT, CDR2 YYREEE (reference sequence).

CDR3 DNA: TGTGCCAGTAGTACTGGACCCGGGAGGGGCACTGAAGCTTTCTTT. It yields the protein CASSTGPGRGTEAFF. V is TRBV19 and J is TRBJ1-1; D perhaps matches TRBD1 (5 bases). Germline CDR1 LNHDA, CDR2 SQIVND (reference sequence). The germline V and J ends were trimmed by 4 bases and 4 bases, with 16 bases remaining between them. The CDR3 runs 15 residues.

J is TRBJ2-1 and V is TRBV29-1; 10 bases map to TRBD2. J was trimmed by 12 bases and V by 0 bases; bases with no gene match: 11. There are 15 residues in the CDR3. Germline lookup yields CDR1 SQVTM and CDR2 ANQGSEA. The CDR3: CSVEDNGLAGVLQFF. As DNA, the CDR3 is TGCAGCGTTGAAGATAACGGGCTAGCGGGAGTGTTGCAGTTCTTC.

The genes are TRBV5-4 and TRBJ1-3; no reliable D call. The germline V gene encodes CDR1 SGHNT and CDR2 YYREEE (reference sequence). V lost 1 base, J lost 0 bases, and 5 bases lay in between. This CDR3 contains 14 residues. In DNA form, the CDR3 reads TGTGCCAGCAGCTTGAGTGGCTCTGGAAACACCATATATTTT. Its translation is CASSLSGSGNTIYF.

This rearrangement joins TRBV5-1 to TRBJ2-7; 13 bases are shared with TRBD2. Germline V lookup: CDR1 SGHRS, CDR2 YFSETQ. Losses at the gene ends were 4 bases for V and 2 bases for J; bases not matched to a gene: 3. This CDR3 has 15 residues. The CDR3 loop is CASSTTSGGAYEQYF. The CDR3 nucleotides read TGCGCCAGCAGCACTACTAGCGGGGGGGCCTACGAGCAGTACTTC.

The V gene is TRBV20-1, the J gene TRBJ2-2; D gene unclear. V gave up 6 bases and J gave up 8 bases, with 10 bases separating them. Germline assignment: CDR1 DFQATT and CDR2 SNEGSKA (reference sequence). The CDR3 consists of 11 residues. CDR3 in amino acids: CSAAWSGELFF. The CDR3 nucleotides are TGCAGTGCAGCCTGGTCGGGGGAGCTGTTTTTT.

The V and J genes are TRBV4-2 and TRBJ1-1; D call uncertain. With 0 bases removed from V and 4 bases from J, the gap between germline ends came to 15 bases. Germline assignment: CDR1 LGHNA and CDR2 YNFKEQ. The CDR3 is 16 amino acids. The CDR3 is CASSQDLVGSGTEAFF. As DNA, the CDR3 is TGTGCCAGCAGCCAAGATCTTGTGGGTAGTGGCACTGAAGCTTTCTTT.

The chain is built from TRBV5-6 and TRBJ2-6, with D possibly being TRBD2 (5 bases). The V end lost 4 bases, the J end lost 2 bases, and 10 bases lay between the germline ends. This CDR3 spans 15 amino acids. Germline V gives CDR1 SGHDT, CDR2 YYEEEE. CDR3 bases: TGTGCCAGCAGCCGCGGGTTCGCTGGGGCCAACGTCCTGACTTTC. Protein product: CASSRGFAGANVLTF.

The CDR3 DNA reads as TGTGCCAGTAGTGGGGCAGGGGAAAACATTCAGTACTTC. Protein sequence: CASSGAGENIQYF. The chain is built from TRBV19 and TRBJ2-4; the D gene is possibly TRBD1 (6 bases). The CDR3 is 13 amino acids. CDR1 is LNHDA and CDR2 is SQIVND in the germline V gene (reference sequence). Between the trimmed V and J ends, which lost 5 bases and 5 bases, there was a span of 10 bases.

This sequence joins TRBV25-1 and TRBJ2-5, with TRBD1 matching over 8 bases. V lost 0 bases, J lost 5 bases, and 11 bases stayed unmatched. Looked up from germline, CDR1 is MGHDK and CDR2 is SYGVNS. The CDR3 consists of 17 residues. The DNA of the CDR3 is TGTGCCAGCAGTGAATATCGGGACAGGAGCGGCAGGGAGACCCAGTACTTC. Translating gives CASSEYRDRSGRETQYF. The whole variable domain, remainder taken from reference TRBV25-1 and TRBJ2-5, is EADIYQTPRYLVIGTGKKITLECSQTMGHDKMYWYQQDPGMELHLIHYSYGVNSTEKGDLSSESTVSRIRTEHFPLTLESARPSHTSQYLCASSEYRDRSGRETQYFGPGTRLLVL.

V is TRBV2 and J is TRBJ2-4, with TRBD1 matching over 7 bases. The junction had 7 bases not matched to a gene; V was cut back by 7 bases and J by 4 bases. Germline V CDR1 and CDR2: SNHLY, FYNNEI. The CDR3 runs 14 residues. The CDR3 DNA follows: TGTGCCAGCAATCTACAGGGGCCAAAAAACATTCAGTACTTC. The encoded protein is CASNLQGPKNIQYF.

The chain is built from TRBV5-1 and TRBJ2-3, with D perhaps matching TRBD2 (6 bases). The germline V and J ends were trimmed by 4 bases and 4 bases, with 10 bases remaining between them. The CDR3 totals 13 residues. Germline V CDR1 and CDR2: SGHRS, YFSETQ. The CDR3 DNA follows: TGCGCCAGCAGCATTCCGGGGGCAGATACGCAGTATTTT. It is translated as CASSIPGADTQYF.

The rearrangement joins TRBV12-5 to TRBJ1-2, with 9 bases identical to TRBD1. CDR3 size: 16 residues. Germline assignment: CDR1 LGHNT and CDR2 FRNRAP. V shed 8 bases and J 0 bases; nucleotides not matched to a gene: 10. In nucleotides, the CDR3 is TGTGCTAGTAACGGCCGGACAGGGGCCTCTAACTATGGCTACACCTTC. Its translation: CASNGRTGASNYGYTF.

J is TRBJ2-3 and V is TRBV5-4; 9 nucleotides line up with TRBD1. Germline CDR1 and CDR2: SGHNT and YYREEE (reference sequence). Trimming cost V 0 bases and J 8 bases; bases outside gene matches: 7. This CDR3 region has 15 residues. For the CDR3, the DNA is TGTGCCAGCAGCTTGGGGACAGGGGCTGTAGGTACGCAGTATTTT. Its protein product is CASSLGTGAVGTQYF.

The chain uses TRBV6-5 and TRBJ2-1; TRBD2 aligns across 7 bases. The CDR3 loop spans 15 amino acids. The germline CDR1 and CDR2 sequences are MNHEY and SVGAGI. Germline trimming cut 4 bases from V and 2 bases from J; bases unmatched to any gene: 5. CDR3 residues: CASSFTGTTYNEQFF. Here the CDR3 DNA reads TGTGCCAGCAGTTTCACCGGGACTACCTACAATGAGCAGTTCTTC.